A selection of T cell receptor beta chains follows, all from one sample in a study of PD-1 blockade in classical Hodgkin lymphoma. The table came from immunoSEQ multiplex PCR; TCRdb's copy has only in-frame clones and leaves some out. The table shows more than 140,000 clones, with 78% occurring only once. The sequencing used peripheral blood mononuclear cells (PBMCs), collected before the second cycle of nivolumab. These receptors were obtained from a human donor with classical Hodgkin lymphoma. CDR3s include the opening cysteine and the closing phenylalanine or tryptophan. D genes are given only for firm matches. Clone size is given for some rows only: seen once, a few or many times, or a class if the clone is expanded.

d_call	clone_size	j_call	v_call	cdr3_aa	cdr3_nt
-	-	TRBJ1-1	TRBV7-6	CASSLSGGASTEAFF	TGTGCCAGCAGCTTGAGTGGGGGCGCAAGCACTGAAGCTTTCTTT
TRBD2	many	TRBJ2-7	TRBV7-2	CASSLFGTNNYEQYF	TGTGCCAGCAGCTTATTTGGGACTAACAATTACGAGCAGTACTTC
TRBD1	-	TRBJ1-1	TRBV19	CASSRNDRATEAFF	TGTGCCAGTAGTAGGAATGACAGGGCCACTGAAGCTTTCTTT
-	-	TRBJ1-1	TRBV28	CAVGGGWSTEAFF	TGTGCAGTAGGCGGGGGGTGGAGCACTGAAGCTTTCTTT
-	-	TRBJ2-5	TRBV27	CASSTRFGGAQETQYF	TGTGCCAGCAGTACCCGCTTCGGGGGTGCACAAGAGACCCAGTACTTC
-	-	TRBJ2-2	TRBV4-1	CASSQGANTGELFF	TGCGCCAGCAGCCAGGGGGCCAATACCGGGGAGCTGTTTTTT
-	-	TRBJ1-2	TRBV9	CASSGTAPYSYTF	TGTGCCAGCAGCGGGACAGCCCCCTATAGCTACACCTTC
-	-	TRBJ2-7	TRBV6-5	CATRDTFYEQYF	TGTGCCACCCGGGACACCTTCTACGAGCAGTACTTC
-	-	TRBJ1-1	TRBV6-1	CASRAGSSRATEAFF	TGTGCCAGCAGGGCTGGGTCGTCCCGGGCCACTGAAGCTTTCTTT
-	-	TRBJ1-3	TRBV19	CASNDSVNSGNTIYF	TGTGCCAGTAATGACAGTGTAAACTCTGGAAACACCATATATTTT
-	few	TRBJ2-7	TRBV18	CASSPTGSYEQYF	TGTGCCAGCTCCCCAACCGGAAGCTACGAGCAGTACTTC
TRBD2	-	TRBJ2-3	TRBV4-2	CASSSTSGGATDTQYF	TGTGCCAGCAGCTCCACTAGCGGGGGAGCCACAGATACGCAGTATTTT
TRBD2	-	TRBJ2-1	TRBV5-6	CASSLVGLAGFGEQFF	TGTGCCAGCAGCTTGGTGGGTCTAGCGGGATTCGGTGAGCAGTTCTTC
-	-	TRBJ2-7	TRBV11-1	CASSLEFDSSYEQYF	TGTGCCAGCAGCTTAGAGTTTGACAGCTCCTACGAGCAGTACTTC
TRBD1	-	TRBJ1-3	TRBV27	CASGKRGLHTGNTIYF	TGTGCCAGCGGAAAAAGGGGGCTACACACTGGAAACACCATATATTTT
TRBD1	-	TRBJ2-3	TRBV7-3	CASSWTGTYTDTQYF	TGTGCCAGCAGCTGGACAGGGACGTACACAGATACGCAGTATTTT
-	few	TRBJ1-2	TRBV27	CASRSGAQSYYGYTF	TGTGCCAGCAGGTCAGGGGCGCAATCTTACTATGGCTACACCTTC
TRBD1	-	TRBJ2-7	TRBV28	CASSPGQGYEQYF	TGTGCCAGCAGTCCGGGACAGGGTTACGAGCAGTACTTC
-	-	TRBJ1-6	TRBV6-6	CASSYSPALDTPLHF	TGTGCCAGCAGTTACTCACCAGCCCTGGATACACCCCTCCACTTT
TRBD1	-	TRBJ1-6	TRBV7-3	CASSLTVRGNSPLHF	TGTGCCAGCAGCTTAACGGTCAGGGGGAATTCACCCCTCCACTTT
-	-	TRBJ2-3	TRBV7-6	CASSLTGQSTDTQYF	TGTGCCAGCAGCTTGACTGGACAGTCCACAGATACGCAGTATTTT
-	-	TRBJ2-6	TRBV7-8	CASSPTVSGANVLTF	TGTGCCAGCAGCCCGACTGTCTCTGGGGCCAACGTCCTGACTTTC
-	-	TRBJ2-5	TRBV5-6	CASSLARGAWETQYF	TGTGCCAGCAGCTTGGCCCGCGGCGCCTGGGAGACCCAGTACTTC
-	once	TRBJ2-3	TRBV28	CASSLSDTDTQYF	TGTGCCAGCAGTTTATCAGACACAGATACGCAGTATTTT
TRBD2	-	TRBJ2-3	TRBV28	CATWKAGVLTDTQYF	TGTGCCACCTGGAAGGCGGGGGTGCTAACAGATACGCAGTATTTT
-	few	TRBJ1-6	TRBV18	CASYPTARDNSPLHF	TGTGCCAGCTACCCAACCGCACGGGATAATTCACCCCTCCACTTT
-	-	TRBJ1-6	TRBV27	CASSFRAFNSPLHF	TGTGCCAGCAGTTTTAGGGCCTTCAATTCACCCCTCCACTTT
-	-	TRBJ2-5	TRBV5-4	CASSPEGVQETQYF	TGTGCCAGCAGCCCTGAAGGGGTCCAAGAGACCCAGTACTTC
-	-	TRBJ2-2	TRBV7-9	CASRFSGELFF	TGTGCCAGCAGATTTTCCGGGGAGCTGTTTTTT
-	-	TRBJ1-2	TRBV2	CASSRGIYYGYTF	TGTGCCAGCAGCAGGGGAATTTACTATGGCTACACCTTC
TRBD1	-	TRBJ1-5	TRBV28	CASSTRTGGDQPQHF	TGTGCCAGCAGTACCCGGACAGGGGGCGATCAGCCCCAGCATTTT
-	-	TRBJ1-2	TRBV5-1	CASSLDGHYGYTF	TGCGCCAGCAGCTTAGACGGACACTATGGCTACACCTTC
-	once	TRBJ2-1	TRBV7-6	CASSSRGGGATHNEQFF	TGTGCCAGCAGCTCCCGGGGTGGCGGGGCTACTCACAATGAGCAGTTCTTC
-	-	TRBJ2-5	TRBV9	CASSVEVAEETQYF	TGTGCCAGCAGCGTAGAAGTAGCGGAAGAGACCCAGTACTTC
TRBD1	-	TRBJ2-1	TRBV7-9	CASSLGTGGNEQFF	TGTGCCAGCAGCCTCGGGACAGGTGGCAATGAGCAGTTCTTC
-	-	TRBJ1-6	TRBV25-1	CASSEVVGNSPLHF	TGTGCCAGCAGTGAGGTGGTCGGGAATTCACCCCTCCACTTT
-	-	TRBJ2-7	TRBV5-1	CASSVTGTYEQYF	TGCGCCAGCAGCGTCACAGGGACCTACGAGCAGTACTTC
TRBD1	-	TRBJ1-5	TRBV6-6	CASSWLQGDQPQHF	TGTGCCAGCAGTTGGTTGCAGGGGGACCAGCCCCAGCATTTT
-	-	TRBJ1-3	TRBV9	CASSEGSGAQNTIYF	TGTGCCAGCAGCGAGGGGTCTGGGGCCCAAAACACCATATATTTT
TRBD1	-	TRBJ1-2	TRBV4-2	CASSQERTGATNYGYTF	TGTGCCAGCAGCCAAGAGCGGACAGGGGCCACGAACTATGGCTACACCTTC
-	-	TRBJ2-4	TRBV19	CASMGRMDIQYF	TGTGCCAGTATGGGGAGGATGGACATTCAGTACTTC
-	-	TRBJ2-4	TRBV27	CASSFSGYKNIQYF	TGTGCCAGCAGTTTTTCAGGGTACAAAAACATTCAGTACTTC